This TCR beta chain was captured in a study of cytomegalovirus exposure and HLA in healthy donors. Regarding the study as a whole: V- and J-gene trimming of TCR beta was linked (in a later analysis) to a missense DCLRE1C variant.

The CDR3 is 15 residues long. The germline V gene encodes CDR1 SGDLS and CDR2 YYNGEE. V trimming: 3 bases; J trimming: 6 bases; junction bases outside the gene matches: 11. A multiplex PCR was run with 60 Vbeta primers and 13 Jbeta primers. Sequencing used immunoSEQ multiplex PCR; TCRdb keeps in-frame clones, though not all of them. This table holds more than 100,000 clones, more than 70% found once. In regard to this clone: As yet, its antigen is unknown.

Material: PBMCs. The chain carries TRBV9 and TRBJ2-7; 8 bases are a match to TRBD1. The clonotype was recovered from a man aged 50 to 59 in good health and CMV-seronegative. CDR3 nucleotide sequence: TGTGCCAGCAGCGCGACCGGGACAGGTTGGGCCGAGCAGTACTTC. Its protein is CASSATGTGWAEQYF.